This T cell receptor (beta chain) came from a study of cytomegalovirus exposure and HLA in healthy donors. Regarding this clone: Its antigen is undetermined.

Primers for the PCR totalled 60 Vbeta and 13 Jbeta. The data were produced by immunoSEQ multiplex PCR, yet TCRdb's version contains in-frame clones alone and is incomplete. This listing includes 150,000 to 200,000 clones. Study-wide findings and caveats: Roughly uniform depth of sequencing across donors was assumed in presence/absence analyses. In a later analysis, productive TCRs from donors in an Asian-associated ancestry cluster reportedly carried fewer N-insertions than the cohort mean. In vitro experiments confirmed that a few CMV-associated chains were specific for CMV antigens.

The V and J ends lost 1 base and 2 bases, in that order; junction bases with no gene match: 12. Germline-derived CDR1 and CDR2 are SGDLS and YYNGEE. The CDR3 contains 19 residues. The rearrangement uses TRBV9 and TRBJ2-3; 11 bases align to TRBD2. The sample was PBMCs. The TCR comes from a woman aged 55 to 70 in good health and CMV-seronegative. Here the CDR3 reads CASSVKGRLAGITTDTQYF. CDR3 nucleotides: TGTGCCAGCAGCGTAAAGGGCCGACTAGCGGGAATTACCACAGATACGCAGTATTTT.